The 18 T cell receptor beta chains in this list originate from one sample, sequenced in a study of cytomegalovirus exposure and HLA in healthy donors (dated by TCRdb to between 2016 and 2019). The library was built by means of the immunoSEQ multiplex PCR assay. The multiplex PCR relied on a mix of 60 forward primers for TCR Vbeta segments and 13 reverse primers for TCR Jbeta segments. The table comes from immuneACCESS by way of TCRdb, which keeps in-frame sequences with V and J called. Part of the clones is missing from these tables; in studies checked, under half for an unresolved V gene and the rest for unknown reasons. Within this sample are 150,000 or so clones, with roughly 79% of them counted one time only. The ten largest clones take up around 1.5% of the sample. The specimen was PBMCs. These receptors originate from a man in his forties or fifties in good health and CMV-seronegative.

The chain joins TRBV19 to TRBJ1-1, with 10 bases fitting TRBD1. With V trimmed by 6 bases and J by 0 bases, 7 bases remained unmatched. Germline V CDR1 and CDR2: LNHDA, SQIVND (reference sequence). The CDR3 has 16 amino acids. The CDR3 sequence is CASSRKTGGLNTEAFF. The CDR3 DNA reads TGTGCCAGTAGCCGAAAGACAGGGGGCCTGAACACTGAAGCTTTCTTT.

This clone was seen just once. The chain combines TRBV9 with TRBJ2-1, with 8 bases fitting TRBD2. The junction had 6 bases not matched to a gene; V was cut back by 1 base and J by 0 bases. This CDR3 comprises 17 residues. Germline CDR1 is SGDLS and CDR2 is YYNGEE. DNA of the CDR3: TGTGCCAGCAGCGTAACGGATAGCGGGATCTCCTACAATGAGCAGTTCTTC. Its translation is CASSVTDSGISYNEQFF.

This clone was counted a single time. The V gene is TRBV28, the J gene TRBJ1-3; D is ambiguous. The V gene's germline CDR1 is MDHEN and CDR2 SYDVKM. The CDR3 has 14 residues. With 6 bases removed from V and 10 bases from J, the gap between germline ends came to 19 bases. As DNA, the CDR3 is TGTGCCAGCAGCCCCCGCGGCGGTGTTGGGACCATATATTTT. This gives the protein CASSPRGGVGTIYF.

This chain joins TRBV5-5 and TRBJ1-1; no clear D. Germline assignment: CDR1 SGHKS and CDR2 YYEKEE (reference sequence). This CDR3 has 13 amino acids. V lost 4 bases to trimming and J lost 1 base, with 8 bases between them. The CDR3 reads CASSADTNTEAFF. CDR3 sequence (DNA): TGTGCCAGCAGCGCCGACACGAACACTGAAGCTTTCTTT.

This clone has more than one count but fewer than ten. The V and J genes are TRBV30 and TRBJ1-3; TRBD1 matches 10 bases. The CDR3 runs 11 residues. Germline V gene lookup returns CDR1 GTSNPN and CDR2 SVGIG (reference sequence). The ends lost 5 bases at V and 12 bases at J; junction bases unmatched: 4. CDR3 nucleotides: TGTGCCTGGCAATGGACAGGGGGCATATATTTT. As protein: CAWQWTGGIYF.

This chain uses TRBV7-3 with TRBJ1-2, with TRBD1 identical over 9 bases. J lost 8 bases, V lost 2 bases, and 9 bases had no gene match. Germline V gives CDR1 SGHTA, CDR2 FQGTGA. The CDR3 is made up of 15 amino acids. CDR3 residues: CASSLAPDRGEGYTF. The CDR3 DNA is TGTGCCAGCAGCTTAGCTCCCGACAGGGGGGAAGGCTACACCTTC.

Written as DNA, the CDR3 is TGTGCAAGTCGCTTAAGGTATCCACGACTAGCGGTCTCCTACGAGCAGTACTTC. Its translation is CASRLRYPRLAVSYEQYF. The chain couples TRBV12-2 to TRBJ2-7; the table's D gene call, TRBD2, was not cross checked with the DNA. TRBV12-2 is recorded as a pseudogene. CDR3 size: 18 residues.

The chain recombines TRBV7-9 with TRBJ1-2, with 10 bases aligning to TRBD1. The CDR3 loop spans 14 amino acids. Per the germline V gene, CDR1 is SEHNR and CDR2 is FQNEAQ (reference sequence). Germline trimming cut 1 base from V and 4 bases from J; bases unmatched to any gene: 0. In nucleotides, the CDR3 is TGTGCCAGCAGCTTAGGACAGGGGGCCTATGGCTACACCTTC. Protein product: CASSLGQGAYGYTF.

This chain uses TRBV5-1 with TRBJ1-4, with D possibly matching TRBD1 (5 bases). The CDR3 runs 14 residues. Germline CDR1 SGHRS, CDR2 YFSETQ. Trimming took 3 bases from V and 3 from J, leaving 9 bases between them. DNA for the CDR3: TGCGCCAGCAGCTCGCAGGGATCTAATGAAAAACTGTTTTTT. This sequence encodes CASSSQGSNEKLFF.

The CDR3 here is CASSTGLRGTFF. In DNA form, the CDR3 reads TGTGCCAGCAGTACCGGTCTAAGAGGGACTTTCTTT. V gene TRBV5-6 combines with J gene TRBJ1-1; D is unclear. V was trimmed by 5 bases and J by 12 bases, leaving 17 bases between them. Germline values: CDR1 SGHDT, CDR2 YYEEEE. This CDR3 is built from 12 residues.

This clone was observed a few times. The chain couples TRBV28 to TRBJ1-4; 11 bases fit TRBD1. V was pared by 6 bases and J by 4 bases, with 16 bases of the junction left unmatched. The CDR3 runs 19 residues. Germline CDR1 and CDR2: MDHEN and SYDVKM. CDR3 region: CASSPNLDWGQGGNEKLFF. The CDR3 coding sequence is TGTGCCAGCAGCCCGAACCTGGACTGGGGACAGGGGGGTAATGAAAAACTGTTTTTT.

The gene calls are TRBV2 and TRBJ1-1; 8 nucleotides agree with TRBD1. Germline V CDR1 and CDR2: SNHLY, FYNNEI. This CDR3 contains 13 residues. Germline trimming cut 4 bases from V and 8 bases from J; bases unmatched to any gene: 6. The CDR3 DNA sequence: TGTGCCAGCAGTGGGGACAGGCGTCGAGAAGCTTTCTTT. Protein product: CASSGDRRREAFF.

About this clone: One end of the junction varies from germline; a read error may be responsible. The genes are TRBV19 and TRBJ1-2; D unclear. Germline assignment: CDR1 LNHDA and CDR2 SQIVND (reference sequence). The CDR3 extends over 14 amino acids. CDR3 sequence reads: CASSPSPTFYDYTF. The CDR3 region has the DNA TGTGCCAGTAGCCCCTCTCCAACTTTCTATGACTACACCTTC.

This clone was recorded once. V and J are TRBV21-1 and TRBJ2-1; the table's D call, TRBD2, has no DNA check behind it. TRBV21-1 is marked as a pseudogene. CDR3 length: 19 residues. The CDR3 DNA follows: TGTGCCAGCAGCAGAGCCCAGCTAGCGGGAGGTAGCTCCTACAATGAGCAGTTCTTC. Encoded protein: CASSRAQLAGGSSYNEQFF.

The CDR3 region is CASSYSTPNNSPLHF. The CDR3 DNA reads as TGTGCCAGCAGTTACTCGACACCTAATAATTCACCCCTCCACTTT. The V call is TRBV6-5, the J call TRBJ1-6, with D unresolved. V lost 0 bases and J 5 bases, leaving 8 bases between the germline ends. This CDR3 has 15 residues. In germline, CDR1 is MNHEY, CDR2 SVGAGI.

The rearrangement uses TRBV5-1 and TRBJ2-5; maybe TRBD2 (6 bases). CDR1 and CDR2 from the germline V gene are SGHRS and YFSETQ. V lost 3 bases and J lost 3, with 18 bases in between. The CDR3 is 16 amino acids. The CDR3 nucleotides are TGCGCCAGCAGCTGGACCCCGGGACTTGGGGAAGAGACCCAGTACTTC. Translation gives CASSWTPGLGEETQYF.

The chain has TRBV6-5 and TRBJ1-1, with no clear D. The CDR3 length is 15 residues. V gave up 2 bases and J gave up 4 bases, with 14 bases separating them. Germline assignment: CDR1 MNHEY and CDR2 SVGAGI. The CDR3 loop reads CASSYALGPGTEAFF. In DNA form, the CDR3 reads TGTGCCAGCAGTTACGCCCTTGGGCCCGGCACTGAAGCTTTCTTT.

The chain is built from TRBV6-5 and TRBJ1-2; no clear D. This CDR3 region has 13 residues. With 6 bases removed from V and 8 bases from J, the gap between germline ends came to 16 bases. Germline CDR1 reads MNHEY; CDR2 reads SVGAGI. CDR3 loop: CASRDTDVGGYTF. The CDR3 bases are TGTGCCAGCAGAGACACTGACGTAGGAGGCTACACCTTC.